Below are 23 T cell receptor beta chains sequenced from a single sample in a study of shared T cell receptors in the human thymus. Sequencing was performed with immunoSEQ multiplex PCR; in TCRdb, only in-frame clones are kept and a portion is missing. The sample contains about 500,000 clones, 70% to 80% of which appear only once. These data were also filed under a second study, of human thymus T cells.

The sample consisted of thymocytes. These receptors all come from a boy under two years old with a congenital heart defect.

CDR3 residues: CASSQEGGRTEAFF. Here the CDR3 DNA reads TGCGCCAGCAGCCAAGAAGGAGGGCGCACTGAAGCTTTCTTT. The chain recombines TRBV4-3 with TRBJ1-1; D not resolved. This CDR3 has 14 amino acids. V lost 0 bases, J lost 4 bases, and 9 bases lay in between. CDR1 and CDR2 from the germline V gene are LGHNA and YSLEER.

The rearrangement joins TRBV12-2 to TRBJ2-3; whether TRBD2, the table's D call, matches the DNA was not checked. TRBV12-2 is described as a pseudogene. The length of the CDR3 is 17 residues. The CDR3, as DNA: TGTGCAAGTCGCTTAGCGCATTCAGCGGGAGCCGCAGATACGCAGTATTTT. It translates to CASRLAHSAGAADTQYF.

The chain employs TRBV29-1 and TRBJ2-3, with TRBD2 matching over 12 bases. The CDR3 runs 21 residues. J gave up 1 base and V 5 bases, and 22 bases lay outside the gene matches. In germline, CDR1 is SQVTM, CDR2 ANQGSEA. CDR3 coding DNA: TGCAGCGTTTCCCCTCCCTCGGAAACTAGCGGGAGGAGCGTGGGCACAGATACGCAGTATTTT. It translates to CSVSPPSETSGRSVGTDTQYF.

A word on this clone: The same CDR3 arises from other DNA sequences in this sample as well. This chain joins TRBV4-2 and TRBJ2-1; 12 bases fit TRBD2. CDR1 is LGHNA, CDR2 YNFKEQ, per germline. Germline trimming cut 1 base from V and 0 bases from J; bases unmatched to any gene: 1. CDR3 size: 17 residues. CDR3: CASSQVGLAGSYNEQFF. CDR3 coding DNA: TGTGCCAGCAGCCAAGTGGGACTAGCGGGCTCCTACAATGAGCAGTTCTTC.

The rearrangement uses TRBV7-8 and TRBJ2-7; 7 nucleotides line up with TRBD1. The germline gives CDR1 SGHVS, CDR2 FQNEAQ. The CDR3 extends over 15 amino acids. The V gene end was trimmed by 5 bases and the J gene end by 5 bases; junction bases not matched to a gene: 12. As DNA, the CDR3 is TGTGCCAGCAGCCTCAGACAGGGAAGGTACGACGAGCAGTACTTC. Protein sequence: CASSLRQGRYDEQYF.

This clone was counted between two and nine times. The chain uses TRBV28 and TRBJ2-7, with D perhaps TRBD2 (6 bases). Trimming left V 5 bases short and J 1 base short, with 15 bases between. The germline CDR1 and CDR2 sequences are MDHEN and SYDVKM. This CDR3 comprises 15 residues. CDR3 coding DNA: TGTGCCAGCAGTGCTTGGGGGGTCGGGTCCTACGAGCAGTACTTC. It codes for CASSAWGVGSYEQYF.

This clone has only a few counts. The V and J genes are TRBV5-1 and TRBJ2-3; TRBD2 agrees at 9 bases. Germline trimming cut 3 bases from V and 0 bases from J; bases unmatched to any gene: 5. CDR3 length equals 16 residues. The germline V gene encodes CDR1 SGHRS and CDR2 YFSETQ. The CDR3 DNA reads as TGCGCCAGCAGCTCCCGGACTAGCGCCAGCACAGATACGCAGTATTTT. Encoded protein: CASSSRTSASTDTQYF.

The gene calls are TRBV29-1 and TRBJ1-5; 9 bases are shared with TRBD1. CDR3 length: 14 residues. The germline gives CDR1 SQVTM, CDR2 ANQGSEA. J lost 6 bases, V lost 6 bases, and 9 bases had no gene match. This chain's CDR3 is CSVTRDRDCQPQHF. CDR3 DNA sequence: TGCAGCGTCACCCGGGACAGGGATTGTCAGCCCCAGCATTTT. Full variable domain (rest looked up from reference TRBV29-1 and TRBJ1-5): SAVISQKPSRDICQRGTSLTIQCQVDSQVTMMFWYRQQPGQSLTLIATANQGSEATYESGFVIDKFPISRPNLTFSTLTVSNMSPEDSSIYLCSVTRDRDCQPQHFGDGTRLSIL.

The rearrangement uses TRBV4-3 and TRBJ2-2, with TRBD2 identical over 15 bases. J lost 4 bases, V lost 3 bases, and 3 bases had no gene match. CDR3 length: 17 residues. Germline V gene data show CDR1 as LGHNA and CDR2 as YSLEER. This CDR3 is CASSQGLAGGRTGELFF. Written as DNA, the CDR3 is TGCGCCAGCAGCCAGGGACTAGCGGGAGGTCGCACCGGGGAGCTGTTTTTT.

The chain has TRBV27 and TRBJ2-7, with 9 positions matching TRBD1. CDR1 and CDR2 (germline): MNHEY, SMNVEV (reference sequence). Unmatched junction bases numbered 9, after V lost 3 bases and J lost 9 bases. The CDR3 has 14 residues. The CDR3, as DNA: TGTGCCAGCAGTTTCCGGGACAGGGATCAGCGGCAGTACTTC. Its translation: CASSFRDRDQRQYF.

The chain employs TRBV2 and TRBJ1-2, with a tentative D call TRBD1 (5 bases). This CDR3 is 14 amino acids long. Trimming pared 5 bases from V and 3 bases from J, leaving 13 bases between. Germline assignment: CDR1 SNHLY and CDR2 FYNNEI. The CDR3 region is CASSPGISHYGYTF. In nucleotides, the CDR3 is TGTGCCAGCAGTCCAGGGATCTCCCACTATGGCTACACCTTC.

The rearrangement joins TRBV5-6 to TRBJ2-5, with 9 positions matching TRBD2. The CDR3 extends over 16 amino acids. Losses at the gene ends were 4 bases for V and 3 bases for J; bases not matched to a gene: 10. Germline loops: CDR1 SGHDT, CDR2 YYEEEE. The CDR3 sequence is CASSPYRPSGKETQYF. CDR3 coding DNA: TGTGCCAGCAGCCCATACCGTCCTAGCGGGAAAGAGACCCAGTACTTC. Supplemented by reference TRBV5-6 and TRBJ2-5, the full variable domain reads DAGVTQSPTHLIKTRGQQVTLRCSPKSGHDTVSWYQQALGQGPQFIFQYYEEEERQRGNFPDRFSGHQFPNYSSELNVNALLLGDSALYLCASSPYRPSGKETQYFGPGTRLLVL.

The chain recombines TRBV29-1 with TRBJ2-3, with TRBD1 matching over 9 bases. Per germline, CDR1 SQVTM and CDR2 ANQGSEA. V was clipped by 8 bases and J by 3 bases; unmatched bases: 9. CDR3 size: 14 residues. The CDR3 is CSIQPGQGTDTQYF. CDR3 DNA sequence: TGCAGCATCCAACCGGGACAGGGAACAGATACGCAGTATTTT.

The chain carries TRBV5-1 and TRBJ2-3; possibly TRBD2 for D (6 bases). The CDR3 runs to 15 residues. CDR1 is SGHRS and CDR2 is YFSETQ in the germline V gene. The V end was cut by 5 bases, the J end by 4 bases, with 17 bases between. The CDR3 coding sequence is TGCGCCAGCAGGAGAAAGGAGGGGTGGGCAGATACGCAGTATTTT. Translating gives CASRRKEGWADTQYF.

This clone was counted once. The chain is built from TRBV15 and TRBJ1-3; D remains unclear. CDR1 and CDR2 (germline): LNHNV, YYDKDF (reference sequence). Trimming took off 1 base at V and 4 bases at J, with 14 bases between the two ends. There are 16 residues in the CDR3. The CDR3 spells CATSRVGGGPGNTIYF. DNA of the CDR3: TGTGCCACCAGCAGAGTAGGTGGAGGCCCAGGAAACACCATATATTTT.

This CDR3 is CASSPTTGVNEQYF. The CDR3 DNA follows: TGTGCCAGCAGCCCGACGACAGGGGTCAACGAGCAGTACTTC. The chain has TRBV6-5 and TRBJ2-7, with 8 bases lining up with TRBD1. V lost 6 bases and J lost 5; bases outside the gene matches: 9. Germline V gene data show CDR1 as MNHEY and CDR2 as SVGAGI. The CDR3 sequence is 14 residues long.

The chain recombines TRBV12-5 with TRBJ2-7; 8 positions agree with TRBD2. V shed 4 bases and J 6 bases; nucleotides not matched to a gene: 11. The CDR3 has 15 residues. From germline, CDR1 is LGHNT and CDR2 FRNRAP. The CDR3 bases are TGTGCTAGTGGTTGGGGCCCAAAAACTAGCGGCGAGCAGTACTTC. As protein: CASGWGPKTSGEQYF.

This clone was picked up a small number of times. The chain joins TRBV10-3 to TRBJ2-6; 9 bases map to TRBD1. This CDR3 region has 17 residues. Looked up from germline, CDR1 is ENHRY and CDR2 is SYGVKD. The junction had 2 bases not matched to a gene; V was cut back by 2 bases and J by 0 bases. CDR3 nucleotides: TGTGCCATCAGTGAGGGACAGGGGAACTCTGGGGCCAACGTCCTGACTTTC. Residues: CAISEGQGNSGANVLTF.

V is TRBV4-1 and J is TRBJ2-1; a weak D match, TRBD2 (5 bases). The CDR3 covers 16 residues. Trimming removed 0 bases at V and 3 bases at J, with 12 bases between. Germline loops: CDR1 MGHRA, CDR2 YSYEKL. DNA for the CDR3: TGCGCCAGCAGCCAAGAGGGCGGGCCTGGCTACAATGAGCAGTTCTTC. Translated, it gives CASSQEGGPGYNEQFF.

V is TRBV30 and J is TRBJ1-2; D possibly corresponds to TRBD1 (6 bases). V dropped 0 bases and J dropped 4 bases, with 12 bases sitting between them. CDR3 size: 14 residues. CDR1 and CDR2 from the germline V gene are GTSNPN and SVGIG (reference sequence). In DNA form, the CDR3 reads TGTGCCTGGAGTGTACAGGGAGGGGGCTATGGCTACACCTTC. This gives the protein CAWSVQGGGYGYTF.

The chain has TRBV19 and TRBJ2-3, with D perhaps matching TRBD2 (5 bases). Germline assignment: CDR1 LNHDA and CDR2 SQIVND (reference sequence). Trimming removed 5 bases at V and 2 bases at J, with 14 bases between. This CDR3 has 15 amino acids. CDR3 residues: CASSPQAVDTDTQYF. In nucleotides, the CDR3 is TGTGCCAGTAGTCCCCAAGCGGTGGACACAGATACGCAGTATTTT.

CDR3 sequence: CASSLGLAVSTDTQYF. CDR3 DNA: TGCGCCAGCAGCTTGGGACTAGCGGTTAGCACAGATACGCAGTATTTT. The chain links TRBV5-1 to TRBJ2-3, with TRBD2 identical over 9 bases. CDR1 is SGHRS and CDR2 is YFSETQ in the germline V gene. Losses at the gene ends were 0 bases for V and 0 bases for J; bases not matched to a gene: 2. The CDR3 runs to 16 residues.

In DNA form, the CDR3 reads TGCGCCAGCAGCCTCCGCGGGAGAGGTTTCAATGAGCAGTTCTTC. Translated: CASSLRGRGFNEQFF. This chain connects TRBV4-3 to TRBJ2-1; 7 nucleotides line up with TRBD2. V shed 4 bases and J 6 bases; nucleotides not matched to a gene: 9. Germline CDR1 LGHNA, CDR2 YSLEER. This CDR3 is 15 amino acids long.